Below, one T cell receptor (beta chain) is given with its context. Germline V CDR1 and CDR2: ENHRY, SYGVKD. Trimming took off 10 bases at V and 3 bases at J, with 13 bases between the two ends. There are 12 residues in the CDR3. This entry is derived from a study of blood T cells in healthy people across ages. Looking at the study overall: When template switching was applied, about one barcoded beta molecule was captured per two T cells.

Primed by a sample-barcoded 5' primer and a J-beta primer mix, a second PCR proceeded for about 6 to 11 cycles. Individual samples furnished no less than 2.5 million CDR3-containing paired-end reads apiece. One entry per CDR3 protein results from TCRdb running MiXCR on the 5' RACE reads. The data contain hundreds of thousands of distinct CDR3 sequences, over 45% of them singletons. J is TRBJ2-7 and V is TRBV10-3; TRBD1 might be the D (5 bases). The specimen was blood. The receptor's source is a man aged 25-40 years in good health. In DNA form, the CDR3 reads TGTGCCAGTGGGGCGGTACTCTACGAGCAGTACTTC. It codes for CASGAVLYEQYF.